This T cell receptor beta chain came from a study of T cell changes during pregnancy in multiple sclerosis. This table comes from immunoSEQ multiplex PCR, and its TCRdb copy is limited to in-frame clones, with some not included. There are 40,000 to 55,000 clones in the sample; over 75% occur only once, and about 0.65% lies in the top ten. This clone was seen only once. This receptor was taken from a female donor with multiple sclerosis, enrolled in a pregnancy study. The specimen comprised CD4+ T cells from peripheral blood mononuclear cells, sampled before pregnancy.

This CDR3 reads CASTLYRGPNEKLFF. The CDR3 nucleotides read TGCGCCAGCACCCTTTACAGGGGGCCTAATGAAAAACTGTTTTTT. This sequence joins TRBV5-1 and TRBJ1-4, with 9 bases identical to TRBD1. J lost 3 bases, V lost 6 bases, and 6 bases had no gene match. Germline values: CDR1 SGHRS, CDR2 YFSETQ. The CDR3 sequence is 15 residues long.